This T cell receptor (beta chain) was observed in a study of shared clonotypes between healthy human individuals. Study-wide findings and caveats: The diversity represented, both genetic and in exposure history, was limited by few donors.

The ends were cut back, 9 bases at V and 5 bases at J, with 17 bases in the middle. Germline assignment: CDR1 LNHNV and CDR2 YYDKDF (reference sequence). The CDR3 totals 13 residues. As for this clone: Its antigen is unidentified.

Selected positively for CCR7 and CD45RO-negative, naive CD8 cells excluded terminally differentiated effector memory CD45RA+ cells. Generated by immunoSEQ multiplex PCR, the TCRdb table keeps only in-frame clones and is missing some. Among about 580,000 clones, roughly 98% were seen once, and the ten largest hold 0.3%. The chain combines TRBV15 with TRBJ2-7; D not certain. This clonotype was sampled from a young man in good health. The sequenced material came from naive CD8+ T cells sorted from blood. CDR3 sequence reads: CATAAGRPDEQYF. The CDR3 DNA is TGTGCCACGGCTGCAGGCCGACCGGACGAGCAGTACTTC.